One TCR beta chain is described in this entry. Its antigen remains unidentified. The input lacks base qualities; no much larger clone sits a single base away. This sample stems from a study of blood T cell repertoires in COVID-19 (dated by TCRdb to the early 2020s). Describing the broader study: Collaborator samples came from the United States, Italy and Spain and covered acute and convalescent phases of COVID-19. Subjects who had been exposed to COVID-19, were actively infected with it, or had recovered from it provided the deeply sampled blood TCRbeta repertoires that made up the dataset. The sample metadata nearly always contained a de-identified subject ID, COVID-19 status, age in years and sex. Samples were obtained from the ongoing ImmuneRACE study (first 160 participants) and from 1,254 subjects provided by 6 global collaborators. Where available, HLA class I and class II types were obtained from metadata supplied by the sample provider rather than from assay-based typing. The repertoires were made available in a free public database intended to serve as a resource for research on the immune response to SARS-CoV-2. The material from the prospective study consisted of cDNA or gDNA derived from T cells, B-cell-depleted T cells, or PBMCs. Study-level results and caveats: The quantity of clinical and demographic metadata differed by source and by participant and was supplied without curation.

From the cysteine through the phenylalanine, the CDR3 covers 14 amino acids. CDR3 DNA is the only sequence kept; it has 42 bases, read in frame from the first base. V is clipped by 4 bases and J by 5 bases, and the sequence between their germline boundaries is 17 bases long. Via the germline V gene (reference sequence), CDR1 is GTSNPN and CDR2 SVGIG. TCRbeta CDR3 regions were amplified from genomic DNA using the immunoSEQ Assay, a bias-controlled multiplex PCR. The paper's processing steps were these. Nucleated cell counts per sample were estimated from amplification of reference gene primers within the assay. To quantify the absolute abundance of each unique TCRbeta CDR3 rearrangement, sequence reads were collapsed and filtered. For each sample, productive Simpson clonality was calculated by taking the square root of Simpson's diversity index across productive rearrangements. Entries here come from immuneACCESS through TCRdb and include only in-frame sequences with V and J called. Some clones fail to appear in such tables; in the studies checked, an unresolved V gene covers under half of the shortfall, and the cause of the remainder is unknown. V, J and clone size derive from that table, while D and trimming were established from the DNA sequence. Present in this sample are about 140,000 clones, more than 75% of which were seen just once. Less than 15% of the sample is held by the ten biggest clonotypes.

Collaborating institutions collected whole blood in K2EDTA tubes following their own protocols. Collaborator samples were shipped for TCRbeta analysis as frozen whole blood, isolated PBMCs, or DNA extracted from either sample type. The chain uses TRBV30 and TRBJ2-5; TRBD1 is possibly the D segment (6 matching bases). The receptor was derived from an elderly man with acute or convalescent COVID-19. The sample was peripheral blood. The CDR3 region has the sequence CAWNPRQVAETQYF. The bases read TGTGCCTGGAATCCCCGACAGGTTGCGGAGACCCAGTACTTC. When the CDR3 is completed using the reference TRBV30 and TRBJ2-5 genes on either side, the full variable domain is SQTIHQWPATLVQPVGSPLSLECTVEGTSNPNLYWYRQAAGRGLQLLFYSVGIGQISSEVPQNLSASRPQDRQFILSSKKLLLSDSGFYLCAWNPRQVAETQYFGPGTRLLVL.